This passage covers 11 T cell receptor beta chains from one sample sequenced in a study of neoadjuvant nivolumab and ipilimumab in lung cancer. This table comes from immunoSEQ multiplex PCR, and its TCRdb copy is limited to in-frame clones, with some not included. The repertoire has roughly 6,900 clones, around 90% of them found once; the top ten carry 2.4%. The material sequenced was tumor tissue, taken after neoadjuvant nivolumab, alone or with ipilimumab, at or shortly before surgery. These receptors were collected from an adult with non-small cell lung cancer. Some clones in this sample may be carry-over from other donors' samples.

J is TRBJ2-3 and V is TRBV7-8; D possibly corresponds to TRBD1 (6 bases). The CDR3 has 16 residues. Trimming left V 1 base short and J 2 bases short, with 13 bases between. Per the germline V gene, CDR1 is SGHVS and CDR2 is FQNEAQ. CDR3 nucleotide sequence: TGTGCCAGCAGCTTAGTGATAGGGGGTCTCACAGATACGCAGTATTTT. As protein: CASSLVIGGLTDTQYF.

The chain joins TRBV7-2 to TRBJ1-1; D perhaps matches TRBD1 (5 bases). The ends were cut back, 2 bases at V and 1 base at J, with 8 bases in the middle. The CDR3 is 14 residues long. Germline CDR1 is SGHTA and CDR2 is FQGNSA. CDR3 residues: CASSLYQGNTEAFF. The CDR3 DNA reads TGTGCCAGCAGCTTATATCAGGGGAACACTGAAGCTTTCTTT.

This CDR3 is CASRPGTALGNTEAFF. CDR3 in DNA: TGCGCCAGCAGACCCGGGACAGCCTTGGGGAACACTGAAGCTTTCTTT. The chain recombines TRBV5-1 with TRBJ1-1; 7 nucleotides agree with TRBD1. The CDR3 has 16 amino acids. The V and J ends lost 5 bases and 1 base, in that order; junction bases with no gene match: 11. Germline-derived CDR1 and CDR2 are SGHRS and YFSETQ.

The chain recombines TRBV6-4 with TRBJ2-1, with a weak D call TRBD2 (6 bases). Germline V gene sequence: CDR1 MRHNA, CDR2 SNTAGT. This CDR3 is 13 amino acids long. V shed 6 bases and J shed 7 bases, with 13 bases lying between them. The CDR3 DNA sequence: TGTGCCAGCAGCGGGAGTGTGAGGAATGAGCAGTTCTTC. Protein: CASSGSVRNEQFF.

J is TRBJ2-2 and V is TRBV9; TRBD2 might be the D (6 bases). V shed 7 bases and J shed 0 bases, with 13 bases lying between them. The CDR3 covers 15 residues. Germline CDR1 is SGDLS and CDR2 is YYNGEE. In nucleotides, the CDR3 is TGTGCCAGCTCGGCGGGATCCGCGAACACCGGGGAGCTGTTTTTT. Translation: CASSAGSANTGELFF.

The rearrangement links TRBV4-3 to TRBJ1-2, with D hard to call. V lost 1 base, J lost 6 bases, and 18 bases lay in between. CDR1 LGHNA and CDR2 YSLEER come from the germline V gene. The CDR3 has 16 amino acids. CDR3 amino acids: CASSQAHSMGNHGYTF. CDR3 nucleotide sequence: TGCGCCAGCAGCCAAGCCCATTCGATGGGAAACCATGGCTACACCTTC.

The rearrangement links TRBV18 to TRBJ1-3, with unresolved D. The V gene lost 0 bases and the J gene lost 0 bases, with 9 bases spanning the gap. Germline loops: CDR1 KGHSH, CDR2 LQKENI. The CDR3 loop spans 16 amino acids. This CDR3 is CASSPPAALSGNTIYF. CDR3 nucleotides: TGTGCCAGCTCACCACCGGCAGCGCTCTCTGGAAACACCATATATTTT.

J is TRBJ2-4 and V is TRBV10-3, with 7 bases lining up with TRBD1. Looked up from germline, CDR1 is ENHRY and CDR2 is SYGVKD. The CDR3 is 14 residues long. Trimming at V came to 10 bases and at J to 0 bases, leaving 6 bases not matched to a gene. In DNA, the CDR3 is TGTGCCACGGGACAGCAGCTAGCCAAAAACATTCAGTACTTC. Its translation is CATGQQLAKNIQYF.

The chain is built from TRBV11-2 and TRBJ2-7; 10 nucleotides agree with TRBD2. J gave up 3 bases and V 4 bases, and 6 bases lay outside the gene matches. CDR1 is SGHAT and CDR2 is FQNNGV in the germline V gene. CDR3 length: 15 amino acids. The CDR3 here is CASSSPRTSGYEQYF. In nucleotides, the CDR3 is TGTGCCAGCAGCTCCCCTCGGACTAGCGGCTACGAGCAGTACTTC.

CDR3 DNA sequence: TGCACCAGCAGCCAGGGATGCGGTAGCGGGAGCTACGAGCAGTACTTC. Its protein product is CTSSQGCGSGSYEQYF. The chain has TRBV1 and TRBJ2-7; the table's D call of TRBD2 was not tested on the DNA. TRBV1 is a pseudogene segment. The CDR3 is made up of 16 amino acids.

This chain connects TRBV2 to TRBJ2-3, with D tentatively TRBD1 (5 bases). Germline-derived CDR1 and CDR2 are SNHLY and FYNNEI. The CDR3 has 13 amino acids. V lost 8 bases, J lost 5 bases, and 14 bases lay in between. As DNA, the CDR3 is TGTGCCAGCGTACCGCAGGGAAAAGATACGCAGTATTTT. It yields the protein CASVPQGKDTQYF.